The source of this TCR beta chain is a study of T cell responses to AZD1222 COVID-19 vaccine. The germline V and J ends were trimmed by 4 bases and 0 bases, with 11 bases remaining between them. The CDR3 is 15 residues long. CDR1 and CDR2 from the germline V gene are MGHRA and YSYEKL. Repertoires were generated with immunoSEQ multiplex PCR, while TCRdb's copy carries only in-frame clones and drops some. The table includes under 150,000 clones, roughly 92% detected once. Study results and limitations: Recipients of AZD1222 seropositive at baseline numbered only 6 or 7.

To note about this clone: Its antigen is currently unknown.

The clonotype comes from an adult who received the AZD1222 COVID-19 vaccine. The specimen was peripheral blood, collected 28 days after the second AZD1222 dose. The chain couples TRBV4-1 to TRBJ2-3; tentatively, D is TRBD2 (6 bases). The CDR3 spells CASSLGLVSTDTQYF. CDR3 coding DNA: TGCGCCAGCAGCCTGGGACTGGTTAGCACAGATACGCAGTATTTT.